The T cell receptor (beta chain) described here comes from a study of shared clonotypes between healthy human individuals. Study processing details: Junction-only sequences produced by ImmunoSEQ had no quality scores, so filtering differed. Profiling relied on immunoSEQ multiplex PCR, and the TCRdb table lists in-frame clones only, not all of them. Clonal size and the V and J genes are those of that table, whereas D and trimming came from the DNA. Of under 700,000 clones in the sample, 95% were seen once. CD45RO-negative, CCR7-selected cells formed the naive CD8 fraction, which excluded terminally differentiated effector memory CD45RA+ cells. For this clone: Its antigen is unidentified.

Study results and limitations: Generation probabilities of non-shared clonotypes were lower (relative to those shared by all four donors). Researchers found naive subsets generally carried larger estimated richness than memory subsets.

The sequenced material came from naive CD8+ T cells sorted from blood. The TCR was taken from a woman aged 25-40 years in good health.

CDR3 sequence (DNA): TGTGCCACCAGCATCGGGAGGTCGTGGTACGAGCAGTACTTC. Translated: CATSIGRSWYEQYF. The chain links TRBV15 to TRBJ2-7, with 7 bases fitting TRBD2. The germline V gene has CDR1 LNHNV and CDR2 YYDKDF (reference sequence). Unmatched junction bases numbered 7, after V lost 4 bases and J lost 4 bases. The CDR3 runs to 14 residues.